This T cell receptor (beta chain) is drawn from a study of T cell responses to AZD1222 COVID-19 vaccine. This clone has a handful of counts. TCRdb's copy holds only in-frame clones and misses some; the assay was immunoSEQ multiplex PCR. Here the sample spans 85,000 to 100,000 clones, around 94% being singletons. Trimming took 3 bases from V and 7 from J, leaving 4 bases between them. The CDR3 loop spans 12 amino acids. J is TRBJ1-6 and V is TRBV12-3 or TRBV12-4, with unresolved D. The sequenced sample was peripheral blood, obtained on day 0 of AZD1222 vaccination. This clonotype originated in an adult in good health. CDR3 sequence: CASSFQNSPLHF. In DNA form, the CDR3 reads TGTGCCAGCAGTTTTCAGAATTCACCCCTCCACTTT.